This TCR beta chain stems from a study of T cells in narcolepsy. Overall study findings and caveats: Same-patient CSF and blood CD4+ T cell clonotypes included HCRT-specific and TRIB2-specific autoreactive ones. No autoreactive T cell clone sequences appeared in some memory CD4+ repertoires.

Germline assignment: CDR1 SGHTA and CDR2 FQGTGA. The CDR3 spans 14 residues. The count of this clone is one. No antigen is known for it. Germline and junction disagree at one end, which may indicate a read error. Clones were read by immunoSEQ multiplex PCR, and TCRdb kept only the in-frame ones, dropping some. The top ten clones hold under 1.4% of a sample with 28,000 or so clones, roughly four fifths of them seen once. Sequenced material: CD45RA- memory CD4+ T cells from PBMCs. The TCR originated in a human donor with narcolepsy. V usage is TRBV7-3 and J usage is TRBJ2-2; possibly TRBD1 for D (5 bases). The CDR3 nucleotides are TGCGCCAGCAGCCCAGGACACAACACCGGGGAGCTGTTTTTT. This translates into CASSPGHNTGELFF.